Here is one T cell receptor (beta chain) with its context. This clone came up many times. This clone's antigen is unknown. It has no much larger one-base neighbor in the sample; base qualities were not kept. Trimmed from V: 2 bases; trimmed from J: 2 bases; junction bases lacking a gene match: 4. The germline V gene specifies MNHNS as CDR1 and SASEGT as CDR2. The CDR3 goes from the cysteine to the phenylalanine over 15 residues. This entry keeps only the CDR3 DNA: 45 bases, framed from base 1. The data stem from a study of blood T cell repertoires in COVID-19 (dated by TCRdb to 2020 to 2022). At the level of the whole study: Collaborator samples came from the United States, Italy and Spain and covered acute and convalescent phases of COVID-19. The material from the prospective study consisted of cDNA or gDNA derived from T cells, B-cell-depleted T cells, or PBMCs. Subjects who had been exposed to COVID-19, were actively infected with it, or had recovered from it provided the deeply sampled blood TCRbeta repertoires that made up the dataset. The repertoires were made available in a free public database intended to serve as a resource for research on the immune response to SARS-CoV-2. The samples were drawn from two sources: the first 160 participants of the ongoing ImmuneRACE study, and 1,200 or so subjects contributed by 6 global collaborators. A de-identified subject ID, COVID-19 status, age in years and sex were almost always included in the sample metadata. Where available, HLA class I and class II types were obtained from metadata supplied by the sample provider rather than from assay-based typing.

TCRbeta CDR3 regions were amplified from genomic DNA by means of the immunoSEQ Assay, a bias-controlled multiplex PCR. As for the authors' bioinformatics: The number of nucleated cells in each sample was estimated from the amplification of reference gene primers within the assay. To quantify the absolute abundance of each unique TCRbeta CDR3 rearrangement, sequence reads were collapsed and filtered. For each sample, productive Simpson clonality was calculated as the square root of Simpson's diversity index across productive rearrangements. TCRdb obtained this table from immuneACCESS and retained in-frame rearrangements with V and J assigned. These tables miss some clones; where compared with another copy, unresolved V genes account for less than half of the shortfall, and the remainder is unexplained. The DNA gave D and trimming, while V, J and clone size come from that table. A total of 60,000 to 90,000 clones appear in this sample, over 70% of them only once. Together, the top ten hold around 20% of the sample.

Whole blood was collected in K2EDTA tubes by collaborating institutions according to the institutions' own protocols. For TCRbeta analysis, collaborators shipped samples as frozen whole blood, isolated PBMCs, or DNA extracted from either of those sample types. Results and caveats for the whole study, not just this receptor: The amount of clinical and demographic metadata varied by source and participant and was provided uncurated.

The TCR originated in a man aged 55 to 70 with acute or convalescent COVID-19. The receptor chain draws on TRBV6-1 and TRBJ2-7, with 9 junctional bases fitting TRBD1. The sample comprised peripheral blood. The CDR3 loop reads CASSENRGQTYEQYF. The DNA reads TGTGCCAGCAGTGAAAACAGGGGGCAGACCTACGAGCAGTACTTC.